The text below deals with one T cell receptor beta chain. Together with a sample-barcoded 5' primer, a J-beta primer mix was included in a second PCR lasting about 7 to 11 cycles. TCRdb used MiXCR to reprocess the 5' RACE reads, holding one entry per CDR3 protein. Of hundreds of thousands of distinct CDR3 sequences in the sample, about 61% are singletons; the top ten hold 20% to 30%. Germline V gene data show CDR1 as SGHVS and CDR2 as FNYEAQ. This CDR3 region has 16 residues. Germline trimming cut 0 bases from V and 3 bases from J; bases unmatched to any gene: 5. This sample was included in a study of blood T cells in healthy people across ages.

What was sequenced was blood. V gene TRBV7-6 combines with J gene TRBJ1-3; the match to TRBD1 covers 7 bases. This receptor was obtained from a middle-aged man in good health. The CDR3 region has the DNA TGTGCCAGCAGCTTAGCACAGGGGATAGGTGGAAACACCATATATTTT. Translating it yields CASSLAQGIGGNTIYF. Filled out from reference TRBV7-6 and TRBJ1-3, the complete variable domain reads GAGVSQSPRYKVTKRGQDVALRCDPISGHVSLYWYRQALGQGPEFLTYFNYEAQQDKSGLPNDRFSAERPEGSISTLTIQRTEQRDSAMYRCASSLAQGIGGNTIYFGEGSWLTVV.